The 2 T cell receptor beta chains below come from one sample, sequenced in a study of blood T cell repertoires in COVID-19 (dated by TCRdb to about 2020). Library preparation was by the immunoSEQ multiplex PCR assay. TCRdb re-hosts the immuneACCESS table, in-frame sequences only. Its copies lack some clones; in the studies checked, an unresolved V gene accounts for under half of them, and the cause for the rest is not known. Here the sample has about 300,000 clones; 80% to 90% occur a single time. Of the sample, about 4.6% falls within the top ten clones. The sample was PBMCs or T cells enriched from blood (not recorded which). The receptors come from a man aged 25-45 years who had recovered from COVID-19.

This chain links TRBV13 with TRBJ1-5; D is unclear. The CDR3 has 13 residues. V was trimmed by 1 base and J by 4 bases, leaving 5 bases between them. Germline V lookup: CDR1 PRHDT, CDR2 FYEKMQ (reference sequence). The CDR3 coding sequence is TGTGCCAGCAGCTTAGCAGGAAATCAGCCCCAGCATTTT. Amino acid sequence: CASSLAGNQPQHF.

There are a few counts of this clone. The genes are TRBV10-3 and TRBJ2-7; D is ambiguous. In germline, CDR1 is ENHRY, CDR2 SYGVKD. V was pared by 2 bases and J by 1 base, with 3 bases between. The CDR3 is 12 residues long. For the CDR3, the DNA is TGTGCCATCAGTGAGCGGTCCTACGAGCAGTACTTC. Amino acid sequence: CAISERSYEQYF.